This TCR beta chain was sequenced during a study of blood T cell repertoires in COVID-19 (dated by TCRdb to about 2020). About the full investigation: Samples from collaborators originated in the United States, Italy and Spain and spanned both the acute and convalescent phases of COVID-19. Samples came from the ongoing ImmuneRACE study (first 160 participants) plus 1,254 subjects from 6 global collaborators. Subjects who had been exposed to COVID-19, were actively infected with it, or had recovered from it provided the deeply sampled blood TCRbeta repertoires that made up the dataset. A freely available public database, intended as a resource for researchers studying the immune response to SARS-CoV-2, is where the repertoires were released. The prospective study material was composed of cDNA or gDNA derived from T cells, B-cell-depleted T cells, or PBMCs. Where HLA class I and class II types were available, the types were taken from metadata supplied by the sample provider, not from assay-based typing. A de-identified subject ID, COVID-19 status, age in years and sex were almost always included in the sample metadata.

Comments on this clone: No cognate antigen has been identified for it. The sample holds no much larger clone one base away, and base qualities are not on file.

In Seattle, one collaborating source enrolled patients while the infection was active and tracked those patients longitudinally over the course of disease. The collaborating institutions used their own protocols to collect whole blood in K2EDTA tubes. For TCRbeta analysis, collaborators shipped samples as frozen whole blood, isolated PBMCs, or DNA extracted from either of those sample types. CDR1 and CDR2 are drawn from the germline V gene (reference sequence): MNHNY, SVGAGI. Germline trimming: 5 bases from V, 9 bases from J; junction bases outside gene matches: 7. From the cysteine through the phenylalanine, the CDR3 covers 14 amino acids. Only CDR3 DNA is held: 42 bases, read in frame from base 1. The immunoSEQ Assay, a bias-controlled multiplex PCR, was used to amplify TCRbeta CDR3 regions from genomic DNA. Concerning the study's data processing: The number of nucleated cells in each sample was estimated by amplification of reference gene primers within the assay. Sequence reads were collapsed and filtered to measure the absolute abundance of every unique TCRbeta CDR3 rearrangement. For each sample, productive Simpson clonality was calculated as the square root of Simpson's diversity index over productive rearrangements. Held by TCRdb, this immuneACCESS table contains in-frame sequences only and omits some clones. Under half of the omission traces to an unresolved V gene where checked; the cause of the rest is unknown. That table is the source of V, J and clone size, and D and trimming were worked out from the DNA. The sample table contains 150,000 or so clones; only one count was recorded for 86% of them. Roughly 11% of the sample goes to the ten largest clones.

The full study reports these points: Clinical and demographic metadata were provided uncurated, with the amount varying by source and participant.

The sequenced sample was peripheral blood. The clonotype was recovered from a woman between 65 and 79 years old with COVID-19, enrolled during active disease. The rearrangement combines TRBV6-6 with TRBJ2-1; a stretch of 10 junction bases matches TRBD2. The sequence in DNA is TGTGCCAGCAGTCCGAGCGGGGGGGCCGGTGAGCAGTTCTTC. Its protein product is CASSPSGGAGEQFF.